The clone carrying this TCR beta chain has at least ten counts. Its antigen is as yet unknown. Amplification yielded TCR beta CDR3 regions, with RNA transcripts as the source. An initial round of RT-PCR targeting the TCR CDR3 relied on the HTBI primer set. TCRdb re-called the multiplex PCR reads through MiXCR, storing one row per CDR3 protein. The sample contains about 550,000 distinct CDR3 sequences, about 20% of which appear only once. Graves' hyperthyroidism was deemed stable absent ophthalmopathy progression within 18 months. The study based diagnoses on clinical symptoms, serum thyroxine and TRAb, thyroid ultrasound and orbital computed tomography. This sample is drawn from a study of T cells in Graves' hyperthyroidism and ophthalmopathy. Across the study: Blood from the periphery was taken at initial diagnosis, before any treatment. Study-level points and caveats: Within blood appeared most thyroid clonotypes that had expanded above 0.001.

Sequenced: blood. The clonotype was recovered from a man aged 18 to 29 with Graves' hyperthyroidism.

CDR3: CASSSVNIGSGNTIYF. CDR3 in DNA: TGTGCCAGCAGCTCGGTAAACATTGGCTCTGGAAACACCATATATTTT. This chain joins TRBV28 and TRBJ1-3; no firm D call. V lost 6 bases to trimming and J lost 0 bases, with 15 bases between them. The CDR3 totals 16 residues. Germline CDR1 reads MDHEN; CDR2 reads SYDVKM.